The T cell receptor beta chain described here comes from a study of T cells in Graves' hyperthyroidism and ophthalmopathy. Study summary: Before treatment of any kind, peripheral blood was taken at initial diagnosis. Notes on the study in general: A 13 V-J signature model discriminated ophthalmopathy versus stable hyperthyroidism. Prediction of ophthalmopathy progression came a median roughly 6.4 months pre-onset.

Amplification targeted TCR beta CDR3 regions from RNA transcripts. First-round RT-PCR targeting the TCR CDR3 was performed with the HTBI primer set. Using its own MiXCR run on the multiplex PCR reads, TCRdb lists one record per CDR3 protein. The sample contains 350,000 to 400,000 distinct CDR3 sequences, over 15% of which appear only once. There are 13 residues in the CDR3. V was shortened by 5 bases and J by 10 bases, with 17 bases between the two germline ends. Germline V gene sequence: CDR1 MNHEY, CDR2 SVGAGI. Uncontrolled infection, other autoimmune disease, pregnancy or lactation excluded patients. There are many counts of this clonotype. Its matching antigen is unknown.

The clonotype comes from a woman under 30 with Graves' hyperthyroidism. V gene TRBV6-5 combines with J gene TRBJ1-1; D uncertain. The sequencing sample was made of blood. The CDR3 nucleotides are TGTGCCAGCAGTAACGGACCGCGGCCAGGAGCTTTCTTT. Translating it yields CASSNGPRPGAFF.